This TCR beta chain was recovered during a study of human T cells and chemical hapten exposure. Study-level points and caveats: Against controls, expanded TCRs gave rise to significantly more large CDR3 similarity clusters.

Of note for this clonotype: Its antigen is undetermined.

CDR1 MNHEY and CDR2 SVGAGI come from the germline V gene. The CDR3 sequence is 16 residues long. The trim removed 1 base at V and 2 bases at J, leaving 7 bases unmatched. It was the library that attached unique molecular identifiers to individual cDNA molecules. One entry per CDR3 protein results from TCRdb running MiXCR on the RACE reads. The sample shows tens of thousands of distinct CDR3 sequences, over 10% of them seen only once. Time point here: patch test 3, about 24 weeks after DPC sensitization. Treatment indicated: therapeutic diphenylcyclopropenone sensitization with weekly scalp DPC. This sequence joins TRBV6-5 and TRBJ2-7; 8 nucleotides align to TRBD1. This clonotype was sampled from a man aged 25-45 years with alopecia areata. Some clones in this sample may be carry-over from other donors' samples. Specimen: whole blood, collected in connection with sensitization to the hapten diphenylcyclopropenone (DPC). This CDR3 reads CASSYFLGQATYEQYF. In DNA, the CDR3 is TGTGCCAGCAGTTACTTTTTGGGACAGGCGACCTACGAGCAGTACTTC.